The 30 T cell receptor beta chains reported below all come from one sample, sequenced in a study of CD4 T cells in relation to SARS-CoV-2 and coronaviruses. The assay was immunoSEQ multiplex PCR, and TCRdb's table has in-frame clones only and misses some. This table has tens of thousands of clones, over 75% appearing once. The antigens of these receptors remain unknown. The sample was naive CD4+ T cells from PBMCs, cultured in vitro. Documented subset: naive CD4+ T cells isolated by negative enrichment. These receptors all stem from an adult with COVID-19.

This chain joins TRBV2 and TRBJ1-5, with D tentatively TRBD1 (6 bases). Germline CDR1 reads SNHLY; CDR2 reads FYNNEI. V shed 5 bases and J shed 0 bases, with 8 bases lying between them. This CDR3 has 14 residues. CDR3 DNA sequence: TGTGCCAGCAGTACAGGGTTTAGCAATCAGCCCCAGCATTTT. Protein: CASSTGFSNQPQHF. Full variable domain (rest looked up from reference TRBV2 and TRBJ1-5): EPEVTQTPSHQVTQMGQEVILRCVPISNHLYFYWYRQILGQKVEFLVSFYNNEISEKSEIFDDQFSVERPDGSNFTLKIRSTKLEDSAMYFCASSTGFSNQPQHFGDGTRLSIL.

This chain uses TRBV6-1 with TRBJ1-2; possible D gene TRBD1, 5 bases. There are 12 residues in the CDR3. V dropped 1 base and J dropped 8 bases, with 8 bases sitting between them. From germline, CDR1 is MNHNS and CDR2 SASEGT. The CDR3 loop reads CASSEEGDGYTF. The CDR3 region has the DNA TGTGCCAGCAGTGAAGAAGGGGACGGCTACACCTTC.

The chain uses TRBV7-3 and TRBJ2-1, with D possibly being TRBD2 (6 bases). CDR3 length equals 15 residues. CDR1 is SGHTA and CDR2 is FQGTGA in the germline V gene. Trimming took 2 bases from V and 0 from J, leaving 8 bases between them. CDR3 bases: TGTGCCAGCAGCTTATTCGGGGGCTCCTACAATGAGCAGTTCTTC. This sequence encodes CASSLFGGSYNEQFF.

This chain uses TRBV28 with TRBJ2-7; no clear D gene. Germline CDR1 reads MDHEN; CDR2 reads SYDVKM. This CDR3 has 13 amino acids. With 2 bases removed from V and 2 bases from J, the gap between germline ends came to 7 bases. CDR3 loop: CASSLSAAYEQYF. The CDR3, as DNA: TGTGCCAGCAGTTTAAGCGCAGCCTACGAGCAGTACTTC.

The gene calls are TRBV6-2 or TRBV6-3 and TRBJ2-5; the D is unclear. Looked up from germline, CDR1 is MNHEY and CDR2 is SVGEGT. V was pared by 2 bases and J by 5 bases, with 3 bases between. The CDR3 is 11 amino acids. CDR3 coding DNA: TGTGCCAGCAGTTACGGGGAGACCCAGTACTTC. Amino acids: CASSYGETQYF.

This chain uses TRBV7-9 with TRBJ2-1; D possibly matches TRBD1 or TRBD2 (5 bases each). The V gene's germline CDR1 is SEHNR and CDR2 FQNEAQ (reference sequence). V lost 7 bases to trimming and J lost 4 bases, with 17 bases between them. The CDR3 contains 15 residues. The CDR3 region is CASNPLRDGYNEQFF. CDR3 nucleotide sequence: TGTGCCAGCAACCCCTTAAGGGACGGGTACAATGAGCAGTTCTTC.

The gene calls are TRBV10-3 and TRBJ2-3; TRBD2 matches at 10 bases. With 6 bases clipped from V and 4 bases from J, the junction kept 4 bases outside the gene matches. Per the germline V gene, CDR1 is ENHRY and CDR2 is SYGVKD. The CDR3 extends over 14 amino acids. The CDR3 nucleotides are TGTGCCATCAGCCCACTAGCGGGATCAGATACGCAGTATTTT. This codes for CAISPLAGSDTQYF.

J is TRBJ2-1 and V is TRBV5-4; 13 bases map to TRBD2. Germline CDR1 SGHNT, CDR2 YYREEE (reference sequence). J was trimmed by 7 bases and V by 6 bases; bases with no gene match: 10. This CDR3 spans 16 amino acids. CDR3 in DNA: TGTGCCAGCACCCCAGGGGGACTAGCGGGAAGGAATGAGCAGTTCTTC. It specifies CASTPGGLAGRNEQFF.

This clone was seen a few times. J is TRBJ2-2 and V is TRBV27; 11 nucleotides align to TRBD2. This CDR3 contains 16 residues. V was clipped by 6 bases and J by 3 bases; unmatched bases: 6. CDR1 and CDR2 from the germline V gene are MNHEY and SMNVEV (reference sequence). CDR3 region: CASRLAGALDTGELFF. The DNA for the CDR3 is TGTGCCAGCAGACTAGCGGGAGCGCTTGACACCGGGGAGCTGTTTTTT.

DNA for the CDR3: TGCGCCAGCAGCTTGACGGATTCCGCCTACGAGCAGTACTTC. Translated: CASSLTDSAYEQYF. The V call is TRBV5-1, the J call TRBJ2-7; D is uncertain. Per the germline V gene, CDR1 is SGHRS and CDR2 is YFSETQ. The CDR3 runs 14 residues. Trimming removed 1 base at V and 2 bases at J, with 10 bases between.

The chain couples TRBV7-2 to TRBJ2-5; D unclear. V lost 1 base to trimming and J lost 1 base, with 7 bases between them. Germline CDR1 and CDR2: SGHTA and FQGNSA. This CDR3 has 14 amino acids. This CDR3 reads CASSLVRSQETQYF. In DNA, the CDR3 is TGTGCCAGCAGCTTAGTGAGAAGCCAAGAGACCCAGTACTTC.

This clone has a single count. This rearrangement joins TRBV28 to TRBJ2-5, with a weak D call TRBD2 (5 bases). V dropped 6 bases and J dropped 5 bases, with 10 bases sitting between them. Per the germline V gene, CDR1 is MDHEN and CDR2 is SYDVKM. This CDR3 contains 12 residues. CDR3 sequence (DNA): TGTGCCAGCAGCCGGGATTTGGAGACCCAGTACTTC. It codes for CASSRDLETQYF.

The chain links TRBV7-2 to TRBJ1-2; 10 positions agree with TRBD1. The length of the CDR3 is 14 residues. With V trimmed by 5 bases and J by 6 bases, 6 bases remained unmatched. The germline CDR1 and CDR2 sequences are SGHTA and FQGNSA. CDR3 sequence: CASSLRTGGDGYTF. DNA for the CDR3: TGTGCCAGCAGCCTACGGACAGGGGGGGATGGCTACACCTTC.

The chain links TRBV19 to TRBJ2-3; D is unclear. This CDR3 is 15 amino acids long. Germline CDR1 reads LNHDA; CDR2 reads SQIVND (reference sequence). V shed 4 bases and J shed 0 bases, with 11 bases lying between them. CDR3 sequence: CASSTDLPSTDTQYF. The CDR3 DNA sequence: TGTGCCAGTAGTACCGACTTGCCTAGCACAGATACGCAGTATTTT.

The chain is built from TRBV28 and TRBJ1-2; D is undetermined. The CDR3 loop spans 14 amino acids. CDR1 is MDHEN, CDR2 SYDVKM, per germline. Deletions cut 6 bases from V and 0 bases from J, with 11 bases between. This CDR3 reads CASRSGLTNYGYTF. In DNA form, the CDR3 reads TGTGCCAGCAGATCTGGACTGACTAACTATGGCTACACCTTC.

This clone is a singleton in its sample. V gene TRBV2 combines with J gene TRBJ1-4; D might be TRBD1 (5 bases). Germline V gives CDR1 SNHLY, CDR2 FYNNEI. Trimming shortened V by 3 bases and J by 6 bases, and 14 bases separated the two germline ends. This CDR3 is 15 amino acids long. CDR3 loop: CASSDFVKGHEKLFF. CDR3 bases: TGTGCCAGCAGTGATTTTGTCAAGGGGCATGAAAAACTGTTTTTT.

V gene TRBV14 combines with J gene TRBJ2-5, with D unclear. This CDR3 contains 14 residues. CDR1 SGHDN and CDR2 FVKESK come from the germline V gene. Trimming removed 1 base from V and 5 bases from J, with 11 bases in between. The CDR3 sequence is CASSQGRGWETQYF. The CDR3 coding sequence is TGTGCCAGCAGCCAAGGCAGAGGTTGGGAGACCCAGTACTTC.

V is TRBV5-1 and J is TRBJ1-2; 11 positions match TRBD1. CDR3 length equals 18 residues. Germline CDR1 is SGHRS and CDR2 is YFSETQ. V was pared by 0 bases and J by 8 bases, with 15 bases of the junction left unmatched. CDR3 in amino acids: CASSLEFFGTGGVRGYTF. The CDR3 nucleotides read TGCGCCAGCAGCTTGGAGTTTTTTGGGACAGGGGGTGTAAGGGGCTACACCTTC.

This clone was recorded once. The gene calls are TRBV28 and TRBJ2-5; D not resolved. Germline V lookup: CDR1 MDHEN, CDR2 SYDVKM. V lost 6 bases, J lost 4 bases, and 9 bases lay in between. This CDR3 comprises 12 residues. The DNA of the CDR3 is TGTGCCAGCAGGCAAACCTTAGAGACCCAGTACTTC. It codes for CASRQTLETQYF.

V and J are TRBV5-1 and TRBJ2-5; D unclear. There are 14 residues in the CDR3. Looked up from germline, CDR1 is SGHRS and CDR2 is YFSETQ. Between the trimmed V and J ends, which lost 6 bases and 0 bases, there was a span of 12 bases. CDR3 loop: CASTPGQNQETQYF. DNA of the CDR3: TGCGCCAGCACCCCTGGCCAGAACCAAGAGACCCAGTACTTC.

This chain uses TRBV3-1 (or the pseudogene TRBV3-2) with TRBJ2-1; D not resolved. The CDR3 runs 15 residues. V was trimmed by 1 base and J by 5 bases, leaving 12 bases between them. The germline V gene encodes CDR1 LGHDT and CDR2 YNNKEL (reference sequence). CDR3 nucleotide sequence: TGTGCCAGCAGCCAAGGGGCGGAGCTCAACAATGAGCAGTTCTTC. It codes for CASSQGAELNNEQFF.

The chain uses TRBV5-4 and TRBJ2-5; D is unresolved. The CDR3 sequence is 13 residues long. Germline V lookup: CDR1 SGHNT, CDR2 YYREEE (reference sequence). Trimming took off 0 bases at V and 4 bases at J, with 7 bases between the two ends. DNA for the CDR3: TGTGCCAGCAGCTTGGAAGGGCGAGAGACCCAGTACTTC. Translated: CASSLEGRETQYF.

V gene TRBV5-6 combines with J gene TRBJ2-1; 8 bases agree with TRBD1. Per germline, CDR1 SGHDT and CDR2 YYEEEE. V lost 1 base to trimming and J lost 9 bases; unmatched junction nucleotides: 6. The CDR3 sequence is 14 residues long. Here the CDR3 DNA reads TGTGCCAGCAGCTTGCCAACAGGGGGAAGTGAGCAGTTCTTC. Encoded protein: CASSLPTGGSEQFF.

The chain couples TRBV18 to TRBJ1-5; no firm D call. Germline assignment: CDR1 KGHSH and CDR2 LQKENI. Deletions cut 3 bases from V and 6 bases from J, with 3 bases between. The CDR3 loop spans 11 amino acids. In nucleotides, the CDR3 is TGTGCCAGCTCACCCAGTCAGCCCCAGCATTTT. It codes for CASSPSQPQHF.

The chain uses TRBV2 and TRBJ2-7; D ambiguous. V dropped 8 bases and J dropped 6 bases, with 11 bases sitting between them. Germline loops: CDR1 SNHLY, CDR2 FYNNEI. There are 11 residues in the CDR3. The CDR3: CASFLSSEQYF. The CDR3 region has the DNA TGTGCCAGCTTTTTAAGTTCCGAGCAGTACTTC.

The V gene is TRBV3-1 (or the pseudogene TRBV3-2), the J gene TRBJ2-3; TRBD2 agrees at 7 bases. The junction had 4 bases not matched to a gene; V was cut back by 1 base and J by 6 bases. This CDR3 spans 14 amino acids. In germline, CDR1 is LGHDT, CDR2 YNNKEL (reference sequence). CDR3 nucleotides: TGTGCCAGCAGCCAAGGGCTAGCGGAGGATACGCAGTATTTT. Translated, it gives CASSQGLAEDTQYF.

This chain links TRBV5-6 with TRBJ2-3; 8 nucleotides line up with TRBD2. From germline, CDR1 is SGHDT and CDR2 YYEEEE. J lost 1 base, V lost 3 bases, and 7 bases had no gene match. CDR3 size: 16 residues. CDR3 DNA sequence: TGTGCCAGCAGCTCCCGGGGGGGGCTCGGCACAGATACGCAGTATTTT. This sequence encodes CASSSRGGLGTDTQYF.

The chain recombines TRBV19 with TRBJ2-1; 8 bases are a match to TRBD2. The CDR3 has 16 residues. Per the germline V gene, CDR1 is LNHDA and CDR2 is SQIVND (reference sequence). V lost 6 bases to trimming and J lost 4 bases; unmatched junction nucleotides: 11. The CDR3 bases are TGTGCCAGTAGGGAAGCAAGCGGGAGTGTTTACAATGAGCAGTTCTTC. Translation gives CASREASGSVYNEQFF.

This clone has more than one count but fewer than ten. The chain couples TRBV7-9 to TRBJ2-7; TRBD2 matches at 9 bases. Germline V lookup: CDR1 SEHNR, CDR2 FQNEAQ (reference sequence). The CDR3 contains 17 residues. With V trimmed by 3 bases and J by 7 bases, 16 bases remained unmatched. CDR3 DNA: TGTGCCAGCAGCTTCGTCCCCTCAAGCGGGGGGCCTAGAGAGCAGTACTTC. It is translated as CASSFVPSSGGPREQYF.

The V call is TRBV5-1, the J call TRBJ1-1; possible D gene TRBD1, 5 bases. Trimming pared 0 bases from V and 1 base from J, leaving 7 bases between. Germline V gives CDR1 SGHRS, CDR2 YFSETQ. This CDR3 spans 14 amino acids. This chain's CDR3 is CASSLAGTNTEAFF. CDR3 DNA: TGCGCCAGCAGCTTGGCAGGGACGAACACTGAAGCTTTCTTT.